This T cell receptor (beta chain) was found in a study of T cells in Graves' hyperthyroidism and ophthalmopathy. The sample holds a few counts of this clonotype. The study included ophthalmopathy patients with Clinical Activity Score at least 3, NOSPECS grade at least 4 and duration under 3 months. The PBMCs studied were ones that came from 10 ml fresh peripheral blood. Unmatched junction bases numbered 12, after V lost 5 bases and J lost 8 bases. The CDR3 sequence is 18 residues long. Template material for amplifying TCR beta CDR3 regions consisted of RNA transcripts. HTBI primers drove first-round RT-PCR of the TCR CDR3. TCRdb independently ran MiXCR on the multiplex PCR reads; one entry per CDR3 protein. The sample lists around 600,000 distinct CDR3 sequences, more than 14% occurring once.

J is TRBJ2-2 and V is TRBV12-3 or TRBV12-4, with 15 bases that match TRBD2. This sequence was found in a woman aged 45-65 years with Graves' ophthalmopathy. Sample: blood. The CDR3 DNA follows: TGTGCCAGCAGTAGGACTAGCGGGAGGGCCTCCGAAGGTGGGGAGCTGTTTTTT. This translates into CASSRTSGRASEGGELFF.